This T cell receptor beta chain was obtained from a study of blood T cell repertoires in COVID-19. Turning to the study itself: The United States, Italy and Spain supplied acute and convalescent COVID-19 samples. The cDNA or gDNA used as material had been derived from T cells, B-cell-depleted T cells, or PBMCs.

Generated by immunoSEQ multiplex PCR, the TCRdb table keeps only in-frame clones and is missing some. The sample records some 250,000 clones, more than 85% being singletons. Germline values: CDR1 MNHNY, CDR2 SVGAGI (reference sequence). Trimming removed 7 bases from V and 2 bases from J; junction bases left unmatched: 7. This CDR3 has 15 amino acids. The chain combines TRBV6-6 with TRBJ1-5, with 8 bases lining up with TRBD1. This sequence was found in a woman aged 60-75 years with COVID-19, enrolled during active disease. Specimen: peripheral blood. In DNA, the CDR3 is TGTGCCAGCACTCATCCGGGACAGGGCAATCAGCCCCAGCATTTT. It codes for CASTHPGQGNQPQHF.